This T cell receptor (beta chain) was obtained from a study of T-cell memory formation after mild COVID-19. About the research overall: Clusters were largely donor specific.

J gave up 2 bases and V 3 bases, and 7 bases lay outside the gene matches. CDR3 size: 18 residues. The V gene's germline CDR1 is KGHDR and CDR2 SFDVKD. TCRdb reanalysed the 5' RACE reads using MiXCR and keeps one entry per CDR3 protein. The table includes about 560,000 distinct CDR3 sequences, roughly 17% detected once. Study-level findings and limits: Pre-infection memory contained some responding clones, which suggested that cross-reactive memory had joined.

A few counts support this clonotype. Antigen: not known. Sequencing was done on a sample of PBMCs or a T cell subset sorted from them (not recorded which). The chain combines TRBV24-1 with TRBJ2-7; TRBD2 agrees at 15 bases. The receptor was isolated from an adult woman who had mild COVID-19 (a few samples of this study predate the infection). Cell type and time point are not known. The CDR3 DNA reads as TGTGCCACCAGTGATCCGGGACTAGCGGGAGGTAGAACCTACGAGCAGTACTTC. Residues: CATSDPGLAGGRTYEQYF.